This is a list of T cell receptor beta chains from one sample in a study of OX40 agonist ivuxolimab in advanced cancers. TCRdb keeps only in-frame clones here, not all; method: immunoSEQ multiplex PCR. The sample holds approximately 50,000 clones, around 85% seen once. Specimen: CD4+ or CD8+ T cells sorted from blood, collected in a trial of the OX40 agonist ivuxolimab. These receptors originate from an adult with an advanced solid tumor such as melanoma, head and neck, liver or kidney cancer. The conserved cysteine and the conserved F or W are not part of the CDR3 here. D genes are given only for firm matches. Clone size is shown for a subset of rows, as once, few, many or a class of expanded clone.

V	J	size	D	CDR3
TRBV9	TRBJ2-5	NA	NA	ASSDRQAPSETQY
TRBV5-4	TRBJ1-1	NA	NA	ASSLETTGSTEAF
TRBV13	TRBJ1-2	NA	TRBD1	ASSIGQGSHYGYT
TRBV18	TRBJ2-4	few	NA	ASSPFSLGAKNIQY
TRBV27	TRBJ2-7	NA	TRBD1	ASSLSGGTGLFYEQY
TRBV30	TRBJ2-2	NA	NA	AWELTGELF
TRBV7-9	TRBJ2-7	NA	NA	ASSLHLEGLDEQY
TRBV4-1	TRBJ1-2	NA	TRBD1	ASSQPGQGRGYT
TRBV5-6	TRBJ2-5	NA	TRBD2	ASSPRGSGGAETQY
TRBV7-9	TRBJ2-3	NA	NA	ASSSFTDTQY
TRBV7-9	TRBJ1-1	NA	TRBD1	ASSLGQGTEAF
TRBV10-1	TRBJ2-7	NA	TRBD1	ASSVGKGATPYEQY
TRBV2	TRBJ1-6	few	NA	ASSGEKSSYNSPLH
TRBV13	TRBJ1-3	NA	TRBD1	ASSSTGTGARIGNTIY
TRBV20-1	TRBJ2-1	NA	NA	SASVGFEQF
TRBV7-9	TRBJ1-6	NA	NA	ASINPGRGTLASPLH
TRBV2	TRBJ2-7	NA	NA	ASRRSVDEQY
TRBV7-9	TRBJ2-1	NA	NA	ASSLTAGDNEQF
TRBV6-5	TRBJ1-6	NA	TRBD1	ASSYGGTDYSPLH
TRBV18	TRBJ2-1	NA	NA	ASSPIDSSYNEQF
TRBV7-6	TRBJ1-1	NA	NA	ASSLVEGMNTEAF
TRBV30	TRBJ1-5	NA	NA	AWSRDGGHQPQH
TRBV7-3	TRBJ1-1	NA	TRBD1	ASSPIDRGDTEAF